This T cell receptor beta chain derives from a study of blood T cell repertoires in COVID-19. Turning to the study itself: Samples representing acute and convalescent COVID-19 were sourced from the United States, Italy and Spain. Sources were T cells, B-cell-depleted T cells, or PBMCs; the material itself was cDNA or gDNA.

The CDR3 has 12 residues. The V end lost 4 bases, the J end lost 7 bases, and 9 bases lay between the germline ends. Per the germline V gene, CDR1 is SGHTA and CDR2 is FQGNSA. In the original workflow: Amplification with reference gene primers provided the estimates of nucleated cell counts. The protocol was immunoSEQ multiplex PCR, while the TCRdb copy is restricted to in-frame clones and leaves out a portion. That table is the source of V, J and clone size, and D and trimming were worked out from the DNA. Seen here are tens of thousands of clones, 80% to 90% observed once, and the top ten hold 6.5% to 9%.

The clonotype originates from a man between 60 and 75 years old with acute or convalescent COVID-19. The sample consisted of peripheral blood. V is TRBV7-2 and J is TRBJ2-3; a weak D match, TRBD1 (5 bases). CDR3 sequence: CASSSTGYTQYF. DNA of the CDR3: TGTGCCAGCAGCTCCACAGGTTATACGCAGTATTTT.